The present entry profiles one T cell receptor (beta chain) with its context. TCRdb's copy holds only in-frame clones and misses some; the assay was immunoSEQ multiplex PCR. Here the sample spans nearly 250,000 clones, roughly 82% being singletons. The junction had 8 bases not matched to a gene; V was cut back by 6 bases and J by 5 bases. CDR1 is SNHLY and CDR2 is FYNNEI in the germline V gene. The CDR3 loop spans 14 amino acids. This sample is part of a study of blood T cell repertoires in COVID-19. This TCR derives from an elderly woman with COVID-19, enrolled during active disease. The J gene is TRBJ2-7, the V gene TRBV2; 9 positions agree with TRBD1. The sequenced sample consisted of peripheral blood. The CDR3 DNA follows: TGTGCCAGCAGACAGGGGGCCAGAGGCCACGAGCAGTACGTC. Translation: CASRQGARGHEQYV.